This T cell receptor (beta chain) was retrieved from a study of control samples from healthy donors and cancer patients. Sequencing used immunoSEQ multiplex PCR; TCRdb keeps in-frame clones, though not all of them. The sample consists of around 59,000 clones, about 92% of them appearing once. This CDR3 has 13 amino acids. Trimming stripped 3 bases from V and 2 bases from J, with 8 bases between. The germline CDR1 and CDR2 sequences are KGHSH and LQKENI. This TCR came from a man in his forties or fifties with colorectal cancer. The chain uses TRBV18 and TRBJ2-7; D gene unclear. Material: PBMCs. The CDR3 protein is CASSPDAAYEQYF. DNA of the CDR3: TGTGCCAGCTCACCGGATGCGGCCTACGAGCAGTACTTC.